This TCR beta chain is drawn from a study of blood T cell repertoires in COVID-19. Assay used: immunoSEQ multiplex PCR; TCRdb lists only in-frame clones, some missing. Counted here are roughly 43,000 clones, over 70% occurring once; the ten biggest clones make up about 25%. V lost 5 bases and J 3 bases, leaving 8 bases between the germline ends. The CDR3 runs to 14 residues. Per the germline V gene, CDR1 is LNHNV and CDR2 is YYDKDF (reference sequence). This TCR derives from a woman aged 55-69 years with acute or convalescent COVID-19. The gene calls are TRBV15 and TRBJ1-6, with D hard to call. The specimen was peripheral blood. CDR3 sequence (DNA): TGTGCCACCAGCGTCGACTACTATAATTCACCCCTCCACTTT. This translates into CATSVDYYNSPLHF.